Each of the 14 T cell receptor beta chains below was sequenced from the same sample in a study of control samples from healthy donors and cancer patients (dated by TCRdb to between 2020 and 2021). Library generation was performed with the immunoSEQ multiplex PCR assay. Drawn from immuneACCESS, this table holds only the in-frame rearrangements with V and J called that TCRdb kept. Clones are partly lost; checked studies trace under half to an unresolved V gene and leave the rest unexplained. Here the sample has around 90,000 clones; about 89% occur a single time. Approximately 21% of the sample belongs to the ten largest clones. What was sequenced was blood. The receptor set was obtained from a man aged 30 to 45 in good health.

The chain has TRBV6-5 and TRBJ1-1, with TRBD1 matching over 9 bases. The CDR3 consists of 15 residues. J was trimmed by 0 bases and V by 6 bases; bases with no gene match: 5. Germline loops: CDR1 MNHEY, CDR2 SVGAGI. The CDR3 loop reads CASSLRTGVNTEAFF. The CDR3 DNA reads TGTGCCAGCAGCCTACGGACAGGGGTGAACACTGAAGCTTTCTTT.

The rearrangement joins TRBV20-1 to TRBJ1-5; the D is unclear. V lost 3 bases to trimming and J lost 4 bases, with 16 bases between them. Germline V CDR1 and CDR2: DFQATT, SNEGSKA (reference sequence). The CDR3 is 15 amino acids. CDR3 protein: CSASGGRSNNQPQHF. Written as DNA, the CDR3 is TGCAGTGCTAGTGGTGGCAGGAGTAATAATCAGCCCCAGCATTTT.

The chain joins TRBV5-1 to TRBJ2-3, with 8 bases identical to TRBD2. CDR1 is SGHRS, CDR2 YFSETQ, per germline. The CDR3 consists of 15 residues. Trimming removed 4 bases from V and 2 bases from J; junction bases left unmatched: 6. The CDR3 loop is CASSPPAGVTDTQYF. CDR3 DNA: TGCGCCAGCAGCCCACCAGCGGGGGTCACAGATACGCAGTATTTT.

The chain recombines TRBV5-1 with TRBJ1-2, with D possibly matching TRBD1 (5 bases). CDR3 size: 15 residues. Germline V gene lookup returns CDR1 SGHRS and CDR2 YFSETQ. Trimming pared 4 bases from V and 6 bases from J, leaving 19 bases between. CDR3 in amino acids: CASSPKAQGGNGYTF. DNA of the CDR3: TGCGCCAGCAGCCCGAAGGCCCAGGGTGGGAATGGCTACACCTTC.

In DNA, the CDR3 is TGCGCCAGCGCTACCGGGACAGACTTGGATGAGCAGTTCTTC. Protein sequence: CASATGTDLDEQFF. J is TRBJ2-1 and V is TRBV5-1, with TRBD1 matching 7 bases. Germline assignment: CDR1 SGHRS and CDR2 YFSETQ. Germline trimming cut 7 bases from V and 8 bases from J; bases unmatched to any gene: 12. There are 14 residues in the CDR3.

The rearrangement joins TRBV4-1 to TRBJ2-4; D gene unclear. V dropped 3 bases and J dropped 0 bases, with 18 bases sitting between them. CDR1 is MGHRA and CDR2 is YSYEKL in the germline V gene. CDR3 length: 18 residues. The CDR3: CASSHVKEGSLAKNIQYF. Here the CDR3 DNA reads TGCGCCAGCAGCCACGTCAAAGAAGGATCGCTAGCCAAAAACATTCAGTACTTC.

The genes are TRBV2 and TRBJ2-3; 9 bases are a match to TRBD2. The CDR3 is made up of 15 amino acids. J was trimmed by 7 bases and V by 6 bases; bases with no gene match: 11. The germline gives CDR1 SNHLY, CDR2 FYNNEI. The chain's CDR3 is CASRDHSGGRNTQYF. CDR3 bases: TGTGCCAGCAGGGACCATAGCGGGGGTCGTAATACGCAGTATTTT.

The rearrangement links TRBV19 to TRBJ1-3; D unclear. Looked up from germline, CDR1 is LNHDA and CDR2 is SQIVND (reference sequence). The CDR3 is made up of 15 amino acids. The V end lost 1 base, the J end lost 1 base, and 8 bases lay between the germline ends. CDR3: CASSIGRESGNTIYF. DNA of the CDR3: TGTGCCAGTAGTATAGGACGGGAGTCTGGAAACACCATATATTTT.

The sample holds a few counts of this clone. J is TRBJ1-5 and V is TRBV10-1; D is unclear. Germline CDR1 is WNHNN and CDR2 is SYGVQD (reference sequence). The CDR3 is made up of 12 amino acids. V shed 3 bases and J shed 5 bases, with 5 bases lying between them. In DNA, the CDR3 is TGCGCCAGCAGTGATACGGATCAGCCCCAGCATTTT. Translating it yields CASSDTDQPQHF.

The chain is built from TRBV11-3 and TRBJ1-1; maybe TRBD1 (5 bases). This CDR3 spans 19 amino acids. V was shortened by 0 bases and J by 1 base, with 21 bases between the two germline ends. Germline V gene data show CDR1 as SGHNT and CDR2 as YENEEA. The CDR3, as DNA: TGTGCCAGCAGCTTAGACCCACCAATAGGGGATATGGGGAACACTGAAGCTTTCTTT. This encodes CASSLDPPIGDMGNTEAFF.

The J gene is TRBJ1-1, the V gene TRBV5-5; D is undetermined. Trimming pared 0 bases from V and 5 bases from J, leaving 8 bases between. The CDR3 loop spans 13 amino acids. Germline CDR1 and CDR2: SGHKS and YYEKEE (reference sequence). The DNA for the CDR3 is TGTGCCAGCAGCTTGGATCTGCCTACTGAAGCTTTCTTT. Its translation is CASSLDLPTEAFF.

This chain connects TRBV12-3 or TRBV12-4 to TRBJ2-1; 8 bases line up with TRBD1. This CDR3 comprises 13 residues. The V and J ends lost 7 bases and 8 bases, in that order; junction bases with no gene match: 7. The CDR3 region is CASKRQGSHEQFF. Written as DNA, the CDR3 is TGTGCCAGCAAAAGACAGGGGTCGCATGAGCAGTTCTTC.

This chain links TRBV30 with TRBJ1-6, with D tentatively TRBD1 (5 bases). The CDR3 is 12 amino acids. In germline, CDR1 is GTSNPN, CDR2 SVGIG (reference sequence). V was shortened by 3 bases and J by 9 bases, with 9 bases between the two germline ends. CDR3 bases: TGTGCCTGGAGAGAGGGGATTTCACCCCTCCACTTT. This sequence encodes CAWREGISPLHF.

This clone was seen only a few times. J is TRBJ2-1 and V is TRBV2; TRBD1 might be the D (6 bases). CDR1 and CDR2 (germline): SNHLY, FYNNEI. V dropped 4 bases and J dropped 9 bases, with 16 bases sitting between them. This CDR3 spans 14 amino acids. CDR3 nucleotides: TGTGCCAGCAGTGGGACAGTCGGGTGGGGTGAGCAGTTCTTC. Encoded protein: CASSGTVGWGEQFF.